This record looks at one T cell receptor beta chain sequence and its context. This sample was taken from a study of molecular identifiers for immune sequencing clone quantification. From about 20,000 to 1,000,000 sorted cells, naive CD8 libraries were generated with 10%, 30% or 50% RNA. Sorting captured naive CD8 T cells as CD8+CD4-CCR7+CD45RA+. Listed TCR primers, together with previously described methods, were used for the bulk TCR libraries. TCRdb analysed the PCR reads with MiXCR anew, one entry per CDR3 protein. There are 600,000 to 650,000 distinct CDR3 sequences in the sample; nearly 20% occur only once, and around 0.86% lies in the top ten. The CDR3 is made up of 17 amino acids. Germline lookup yields CDR1 PRHDT and CDR2 FYEKMQ (reference sequence). Trimming removed 3 bases from V and 1 base from J; junction bases left unmatched: 5.

The sequence came from a human donor in good health. Some libraries in this study had Jurkat cell RNA spiked in. The V call is TRBV13, the J call TRBJ2-1; 11 nucleotides agree with TRBD2. What was sequenced was naive CD8+ T cells from blood, with Jurkat cell RNA spiked in. The subset here: FACS-sorted CD8+CD4-CCR7+CD45RA+ naive T cells. In nucleotides, the CDR3 is TGTGCCAGCAGCTTTACTAGCGGGGGCCCATCCTACAATGAGCAGTTCTTC. Its translation is CASSFTSGGPSYNEQFF.